The entry below gives a single T cell receptor (beta chain) sequence along with its context. Assay used: immunoSEQ multiplex PCR; TCRdb lists only in-frame clones, some missing. The sample contains about 110,000 clones, 80% to 95% of which appear only once. These data originate in a study of T cell changes during pregnancy in multiple sclerosis. Germline CDR1 reads SGHTA; CDR2 reads FQGTGA. There are 15 residues in the CDR3. Trimming cost V 5 bases and J 3 bases, with 13 bases left between them. The receptor was isolated from a female donor with multiple sclerosis, enrolled in a pregnancy study. The sequencing used peripheral blood, collected in the third trimester of pregnancy. The J gene is TRBJ1-4, the V gene TRBV7-3, with D possibly matching TRBD1 (6 bases). The CDR3 nucleotides are TGTGCCAGCAGCGCCGGAGGGGGGGCTAATGAAAAACTGTTTTTT. It yields the protein CASSAGGGANEKLFF.